This T cell receptor beta chain was captured by sequencing in a study of control samples from healthy donors and cancer patients. Assay used: immunoSEQ multiplex PCR; TCRdb lists only in-frame clones, some missing. This sample has 77,000 or so clones; 91% occur once, and the top ten carry around 16%. Trimming stripped 6 bases from V and 4 bases from J, with 9 bases between. The V gene's germline CDR1 is SEHNR and CDR2 FQNEAQ (reference sequence). The CDR3 runs to 12 residues. J is TRBJ2-5 and V is TRBV7-9; D is possibly TRBD2 (5 bases). The specimen was blood. This TCR was recovered from a man under 40 in good health. The CDR3 DNA sequence: TGTGCCAGCAGGCTTCGGGGAGAGACCCAGTACTTC. Amino acids: CASRLRGETQYF.